Listed below are T cell receptor beta chains from one sample, sequenced in a study of shared clonotypes between healthy human individuals. Only in-frame clones appear in the TCRdb table, and some are missing; sequencing was by immunoSEQ multiplex PCR. The table shows some 300,000 clones, with less than 85% occurring only once. Sequencing was done on a sample of memory CD4+ T cells sorted from blood. These receptors came from a man between 25 and 39 years old in good health. Both conserved end residues are part of each CDR3. The order of the fields is V gene, J gene, CDR3 protein.

V: TRBV5-1; J: TRBJ1-1; CDR3: CASSLDIGTEAFF
V: TRBV11-2; J: TRBJ1-1; CDR3: CASSPGQNTEAFF
V: TRBV5-1; J: TRBJ2-6; CDR3: CASSLGTGGWGSGANVLTF
V: TRBV5-6; J: TRBJ2-7; CDR3: CASSLDSTYEQYF
V: TRBV7-9; J: TRBJ2-1; CDR3: CASSSPGLAEQFF
V: TRBV6-5; J: TRBJ2-7; CDR3: CASSPQPGSSYEQYF
V: TRBV18; J: TRBJ2-7; CDR3: CASRATGVYEQYF
V: TRBV5-1; J: TRBJ1-2; CDR3: CASSLASRKAGYGYTF
V: TRBV7-4; J: TRBJ1-2; CDR3: CASSFLSAGRINYGYTF
V: TRBV5-1; J: TRBJ1-2; CDR3: CASSPGGSVYGYTF
V: TRBV28; J: TRBJ1-4; CDR3: CASSFGGSNEKLFF
V: TRBV7-9; J: TRBJ1-2; CDR3: CASSSSLRTVYGYTF
V: TRBV5-4; J: TRBJ2-3; CDR3: CAWIELRGPDTQYF
V: TRBV2; J: TRBJ2-1; CDR3: CASNFYNEQFF
V: TRBV11-2; J: TRBJ2-1; CDR3: CASSPGLAGASEQFF
V: TRBV2; J: TRBJ1-6; CDR3: CASTRQGGAPLHF
V: TRBV14; J: TRBJ2-7; CDR3: CASSQDGVIWEQYF
V: TRBV27; J: TRBJ2-3; CDR3: CASSFSGSTQYF
V: TRBV9; J: TRBJ2-1; CDR3: CASSVARELYNEQFF
V: TRBV28; J: TRBJ2-7; CDR3: CASSPSGRWMGEQYF
V: TRBV4-1; J: TRBJ2-7; CDR3: CASSHPKGTSGRKAVGSEQYF
V: TRBV19; J: TRBJ1-5; CDR3: CASRAAPGGDSNQPQHF
V: TRBV6-1; J: TRBJ2-1; CDR3: CASSEEWGEQFF